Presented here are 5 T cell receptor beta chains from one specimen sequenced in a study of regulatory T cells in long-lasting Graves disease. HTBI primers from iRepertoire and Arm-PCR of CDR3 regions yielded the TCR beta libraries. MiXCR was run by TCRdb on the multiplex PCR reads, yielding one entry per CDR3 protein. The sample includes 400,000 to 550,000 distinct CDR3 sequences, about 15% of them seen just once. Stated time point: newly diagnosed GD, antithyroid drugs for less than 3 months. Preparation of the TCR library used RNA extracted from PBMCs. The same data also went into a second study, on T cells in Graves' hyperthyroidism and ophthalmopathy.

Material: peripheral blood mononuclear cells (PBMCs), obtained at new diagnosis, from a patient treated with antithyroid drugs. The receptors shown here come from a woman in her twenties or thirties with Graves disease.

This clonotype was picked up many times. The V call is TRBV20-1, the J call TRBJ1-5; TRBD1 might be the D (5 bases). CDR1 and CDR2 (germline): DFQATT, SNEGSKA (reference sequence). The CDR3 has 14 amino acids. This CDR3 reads CSTKLGGSNQPQHF. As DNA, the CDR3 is TGCAGCACGAAGTTGGGGGGAAGCAATCAGCCCCAGCATTTT.

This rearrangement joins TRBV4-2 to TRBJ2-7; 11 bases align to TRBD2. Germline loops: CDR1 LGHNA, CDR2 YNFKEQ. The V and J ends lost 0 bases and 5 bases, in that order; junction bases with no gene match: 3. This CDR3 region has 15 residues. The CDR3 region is CASSQEGTSGHEQYF. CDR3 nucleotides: TGTGCCAGCAGCCAAGAGGGGACTAGCGGACACGAGCAGTACTTC.

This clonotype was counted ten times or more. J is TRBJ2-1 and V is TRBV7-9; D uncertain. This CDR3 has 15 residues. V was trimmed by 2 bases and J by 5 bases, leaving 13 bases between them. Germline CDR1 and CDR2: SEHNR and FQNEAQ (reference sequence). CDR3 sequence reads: CASSLLRLKDNEQFF. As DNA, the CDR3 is TGTGCCAGCAGCTTATTACGGCTTAAGGACAATGAGCAGTTCTTC.

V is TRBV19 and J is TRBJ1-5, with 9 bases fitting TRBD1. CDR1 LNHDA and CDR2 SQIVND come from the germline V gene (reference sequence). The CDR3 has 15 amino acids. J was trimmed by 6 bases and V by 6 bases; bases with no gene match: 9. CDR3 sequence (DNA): TGTGCCAGTAGCCGAGGGACAGGGAGCGGTCAGCCCCAGCATTTT. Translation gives CASSRGTGSGQPQHF. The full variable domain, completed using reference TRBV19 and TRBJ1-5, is DGGITQSPKYLFRKEGQNVTLSCEQNLNHDAMYWYRQDPGQGLRLIYYSQIVNDFQKGDIAEGYSVSREKKESFPLTVTSAQKNPTAFYLCASSRGTGSGQPQHFGDGTRLSIL.

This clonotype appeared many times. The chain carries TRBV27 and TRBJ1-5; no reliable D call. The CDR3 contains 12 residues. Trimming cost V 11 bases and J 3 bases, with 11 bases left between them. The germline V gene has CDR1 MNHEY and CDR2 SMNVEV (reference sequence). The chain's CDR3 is CAAGSSNQPQHF. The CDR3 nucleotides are TGTGCCGCTGGAAGTTCCAATCAGCCCCAGCATTTT.